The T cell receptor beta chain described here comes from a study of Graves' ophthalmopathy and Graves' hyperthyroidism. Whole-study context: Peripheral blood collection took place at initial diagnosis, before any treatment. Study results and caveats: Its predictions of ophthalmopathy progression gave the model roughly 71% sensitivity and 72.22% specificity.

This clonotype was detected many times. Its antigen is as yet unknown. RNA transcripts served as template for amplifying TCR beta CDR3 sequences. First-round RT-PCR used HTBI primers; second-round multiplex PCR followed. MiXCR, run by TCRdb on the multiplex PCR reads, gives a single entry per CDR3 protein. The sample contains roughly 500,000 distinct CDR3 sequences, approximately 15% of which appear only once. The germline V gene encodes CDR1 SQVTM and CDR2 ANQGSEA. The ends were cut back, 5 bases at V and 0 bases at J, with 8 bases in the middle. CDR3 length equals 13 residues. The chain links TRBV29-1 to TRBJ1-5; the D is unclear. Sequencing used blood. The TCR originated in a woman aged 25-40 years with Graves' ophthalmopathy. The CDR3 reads CSVRWGSNQPQHF. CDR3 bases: TGCAGCGTTCGTTGGGGTAGCAATCAGCCCCAGCATTTT.